The 7 T cell receptor beta chains presented below share a single source sample, sequenced in a study of T-cell memory formation after mild COVID-19. Each CDR3 protein gets one entry after TCRdb re-called the 5' RACE reads with MiXCR. In the table there are about 560,000 distinct CDR3 sequences, roughly 21% of which are singletons. Sequenced material: PBMCs or a T cell subset sorted from them (not recorded which). All receptors derive from an adult woman who had mild COVID-19 (a few samples of this study predate the infection). Cell type and time point are not known.

This chain joins TRBV10-3 and TRBJ1-1; 9 positions match TRBD1. Germline trimming cut 7 bases from V and 1 base from J; bases unmatched to any gene: 7. From germline, CDR1 is ENHRY and CDR2 SYGVKD. The CDR3 has 15 amino acids. CDR3 sequence reads: CAITRTGDSNTEAFF. In nucleotides, the CDR3 is TGTGCCATCACCCGGACAGGGGACTCGAACACTGAAGCTTTCTTT.

This clonotype was detected once. The V call is TRBV15, the J call TRBJ2-5; TRBD2 aligns across 9 bases. From germline, CDR1 is LNHNV and CDR2 YYDKDF (reference sequence). CDR3 size: 16 residues. V was clipped by 3 bases and J by 2 bases; unmatched bases: 7. As DNA, the CDR3 is TGTGCCACCAGCAGCACTAGCGGGTTAATTCAAGAGACCCAGTACTTC. Amino acids: CATSSTSGLIQETQYF.

V gene TRBV18 combines with J gene TRBJ2-2; the D gene is possibly TRBD1 (6 bases). CDR1 and CDR2 from the germline V gene are KGHSH and LQKENI. Trimming pared 1 base from V and 3 bases from J, leaving 12 bases between. The CDR3 sequence is 16 residues long. DNA of the CDR3: TGTGCCAGCTCACCACGCAGGGGCCGTGACACCGGGGAGCTGTTTTTT. Protein product: CASSPRRGRDTGELFF.

The sample holds a few counts of this clonotype. The chain carries TRBV12-3 or TRBV12-4 and TRBJ2-2, with D unresolved. The length of the CDR3 is 14 residues. V was pared by 6 bases and J by 4 bases, with 12 bases between. The CDR3 nucleotides are TGTGCCAGCAGGTCTCCGGATGTCACCGGGGAGCTGTTTTTT. The encoded protein is CASRSPDVTGELFF.

This clonotype was counted a few times. This chain links TRBV29-1 with TRBJ2-7, with D tentatively TRBD1 (7 bases). Looked up from germline, CDR1 is SQVTM and CDR2 is ANQGSEA. V was trimmed by 1 base and J by 2 bases, leaving 12 bases between them. The CDR3 totals 14 residues. The CDR3 DNA follows: TGCAGCGTTGAAGGCGGGACAGAGACCTACGAGCAGTACTTC. Translation: CSVEGGTETYEQYF.

This chain joins TRBV15 and TRBJ1-4; TRBD1 matches 10 bases. V shed 7 bases and J 7 bases; nucleotides not matched to a gene: 6. Germline CDR1 and CDR2: LNHNV and YYDKDF (reference sequence). The length of the CDR3 is 14 residues. The chain's CDR3 is CATTLDRGLEKLFF. The CDR3 DNA is TGTGCCACCACCCTAGACAGGGGGCTTGAAAAACTGTTTTTT.

This clonotype came up a few times. CDR3 sequence (DNA): TGTGCCTGGAGTGTGCCCGGGTACACTGAAGCTTTCTTT. Its translation is CAWSVPGYTEAFF. V is TRBV30 and J is TRBJ1-1; D is unclear. This CDR3 region has 13 residues. CDR1 GTSNPN and CDR2 SVGIG come from the germline V gene (reference sequence). Trimming took 0 bases from V and 3 from J, leaving 8 bases between them.